Sequencing of this T cell receptor (beta chain) was carried out in a study of T-cell reconstitution after alpha-beta-depleted transplantation in children (dated by TCRdb to the mid-2010s). Concerning the study at large: Using TCR repertoire profiling, the study quantitatively followed how T-cell immune reconstitution unfolded in children after TCRalphabeta/CD19-depleted allogeneic hematopoietic cell transplantation. Broader findings and caveats from the paper: About two months after transplant, the apparently early recovery of alphabetaT-cell counts reportedly depended on just several hundred clones that had expanded rapidly and came from non-depleted graft cells. Over subsequent months, a decline in hyperexpanded clone frequencies was noted, and after one year, T-cell counts and TCRbeta diversity were mostly ascribed to newly produced T cells. The high TCRbeta diversity at day 60 in some patients was ascribed to recipient T cells and intrathymic progenitors that had survived conditioning.

The table lists this clonotype with many counts. The antigen this receptor binds is unknown. No per-base quality is available; no much larger clone lies one base away. Library prep was done by PCR. Data came from an Illumina HiSeq 2500. TCR library preparation used molecular barcoding, with unique molecular identifiers applied to normalize quantification of the TCRbeta repertoire. TCRdb reworked the public reads: Q25 trimming with fastp, MiXCR clone assembly, productive beta chains retained. Rows are combined by CDR3 protein, so each entry shows the most common genes and DNA. Here the sample has about 280,000 distinct CDR3 sequences; 11% occur a single time. Of the sample, less than 25% falls within the top ten clones. The CDR3 has 13 amino acids, counting the end cysteine and phenylalanine. The entry retains the CDR3 DNA only, 39 bases that are in frame from base 1. The V end gives up 1 base and the J end 4 bases, leaving 1 base in the junction not matched to a gene. CDR1 and CDR2 (DFQATT, SNEGSKA) derive from the germline V gene (reference sequence).

The sample's treatment or condition, from its label and the paper: allogeneic hematopoietic cell transplantation with graft depleted of TCRalphabeta T cells and CD19 B cells. The transplant recipients were children given TCRalphabeta/CD19-depleted allogeneic hematopoietic cell grafts. The source is a male patient between 2 and 15 years old who had a stem cell transplant for chronic granulomatous disease, so the T cells may come from the graft donor. The chain employs TRBV20-1 and TRBJ1-2; 9 bases in between match TRBD1. Here the sequenced sample was peripheral blood, taken 180 days after TCRalphabeta/CD19-depleted stem cell transplant. The sequenced DNA: TGCAGTGCTAGAGGGGGACAGGGCTATGGCTACACCTTC. Its translation is CSARGGQGYGYTF.